These T cell receptor beta chains were read from a single sample in a study of blood T cell repertoires in COVID-19. Produced via immunoSEQ multiplex PCR; TCRdb's table is partial and in-frame only. Of 100,000 or so clones detected, around four fifths appear once; the ten largest clones hold roughly an eighth. The sample comprised peripheral blood. Every receptor here comes from a woman between 65 and 79 years old with acute or convalescent COVID-19. Each CDR3 is given with its conserved first and last residue. Fields, in order: J gene, D gene, V gene, clone size, CDR3 protein, CDR3 DNA. The D gene is left open where the match is weak. Not every row has a clone size; where given, it reads once, few, many or a size class.

TRBJ1-1,NA,TRBV18,NA,CASSPPGDTEAFF,TGTGCCAGCTCACCCCCCGGTGACACTGAAGCTTTCTTT
TRBJ2-3,TRBD1,TRBV5-1,NA,CASGSKTGDSDMQYF,TGCGCCAGCGGGAGTAAGACAGGGGATTCGGATATGCAGTATTTT
TRBJ2-2,TRBD1,TRBV3-1/TRBV3-2,few,CASSEGQVTGELFF,TGTGCCAGCAGCGAAGGACAGGTCACCGGGGAGCTGTTTTTT
TRBJ2-7,NA,TRBV18,NA,CASSPRGDEQYF,TGTGCCAGCTCACCACGGGGAGACGAGCAGTACTTC
TRBJ2-3,TRBD1,TRBV29-1,NA,CSVEGQGHPDTQYF,TGCAGCGTCGAGGGACAGGGTCATCCGGATACGCAGTATTTT
TRBJ2-5,NA,TRBV19,NA,CASSTPPGTQYF,TGTGCCAGTAGTACACCCCCCGGGACCCAGTACTTC
TRBJ1-4,NA,TRBV27,NA,CASSSPGAADEKLFF,TGTGCCAGCAGTTCCCCAGGGGCGGCAGATGAAAAACTGTTTTTT
TRBJ2-5,NA,TRBV2,NA,CAGHIGETQYF,TGTGCCGGACACATTGGGGAGACCCAGTACTTC
TRBJ1-4,NA,TRBV2,NA,CASREGSRDGYEKLFF,TGTGCCAGCAGGGAAGGGTCCAGGGATGGATATGAAAAACTGTTTTTT
TRBJ1-2,NA,TRBV30,NA,CAWSRDTNYGYTF,TGTGCCTGGAGTAGAGACACAAACTATGGCTACACCTTC
TRBJ1-4,NA,TRBV10-3,NA,CAIGAGQEKLFF,TGTGCCATCGGGGCAGGACAAGAAAAACTGTTTTTT
TRBJ2-3,TRBD2,TRBV5-1,NA,CASSFGGGVADTQYF,TGCGCCAGCAGCTTTGGCGGGGGGGTGGCAGATACGCAGTATTTT
TRBJ2-7,NA,TRBV10-3,few,CAISESGGYEQYF,TGTGCCATCAGTGAGTCGGGGGGATACGAGCAGTACTTC
TRBJ1-5,NA,TRBV10-3,NA,CAISGDGGTQPQHF,TGTGCCATCAGTGGGGATGGAGGGACCCAGCCCCAGCATTTT
TRBJ1-2,TRBD1,TRBV10-1,NA,CASSEAGQGSTNYGYTF,TGCGCCAGCAGTGAGGCGGGACAGGGGTCGACTAACTATGGCTACACCTTC
TRBJ1-1,NA,TRBV6-6,once,CASINGRGGTEAFF,TGTGCCAGCATAAACGGGAGGGGCGGCACTGAAGCTTTCTTT
TRBJ2-5,TRBD2,TRBV10-3,NA,CAIRGGEGETQYF,TGTGCCATCAGGGGAGGGGAGGGAGAGACCCAGTACTTC
TRBJ2-5,TRBD1,TRBV28,NA,CASSSSDRDGETQYF,TGTGCCAGCAGTTCCTCGGACAGGGACGGAGAGACCCAGTACTTC
TRBJ1-4,NA,TRBV7-8,once,CASSHSPRSSEKLFF,TGTGCCAGCAGTCATTCACCCCGGAGTTCGGAAAAACTGTTTTTT
TRBJ2-1,NA,TRBV7-8,once,CASSPGTFSYNEQFF,TGTGCCAGCAGCCCTGGGACTTTCTCCTACAATGAGCAGTTCTTC
TRBJ2-1,NA,TRBV19,NA,CASSIGTGTNYNEQFF,TGTGCCAGTAGTATAGGGACCGGGACAAATTACAATGAGCAGTTCTTC
TRBJ1-2,TRBD1,TRBV19,once,CASSKVGTVPSYGYTF,TGTGCCAGTAGTAAAGTCGGGACAGTTCCGTCCTATGGCTACACCTTC
TRBJ2-1,TRBD1,TRBV18,NA,CASSSGTGGYNEQFF,TGTGCCAGCTCGAGCGGGACAGGGGGCTACAATGAGCAGTTCTTC
TRBJ1-1,NA,TRBV28,NA,CASSYGGGAPSSEAFF,TGTGCCAGCAGTTACGGGGGGGGAGCTCCCTCCAGCGAAGCTTTCTTT
TRBJ2-3,NA,TRBV21-1,NA,CASSKPGRTSGASTDTQYF,TGTGCCAGCAGCAAACCGGGAAGAACTAGCGGCGCTTCCACAGATACGCAGTATTTT
TRBJ1-1,NA,TRBV4-2,NA,CASSQDPGSYTEAFF,TGTGCCAGCAGCCAAGATCCCGGTAGCTACACTGAAGCTTTCTTT
TRBJ2-1,NA,TRBV6-2/TRBV6-3,NA,CASSYVGDEQFF,TGTGCCAGCAGTTATGTGGGCGATGAGCAGTTCTTC
TRBJ2-5,TRBD2,TRBV6-2/TRBV6-3,NA,CASSPTSGGAEETQYF,TGTGCCAGCAGTCCGACTAGCGGGGGGGCTGAGGAGACCCAGTACTTC
TRBJ2-1,TRBD1,TRBV5-1,NA,CASSLVLNRGFDNEQFF,TGCGCCAGCAGCTTGGTTCTTAACAGGGGGTTCGACAATGAGCAGTTCTTC
TRBJ1-2,NA,TRBV30,NA,CAWRNRVRANYGYTF,TGTGCCTGGAGGAACAGGGTCCGGGCTAACTATGGCTACACCTTC
TRBJ2-4,TRBD2,TRBV7-2,NA,CASSSNLRGVDIQYF,TGTGCCAGCAGCTCCAACTTGCGGGGGGTGGACATTCAGTACTTC
TRBJ1-3,NA,TRBV3-1/TRBV3-2,NA,CASSPGTGSGNTIYF,TGTGCCAGCAGCCCAGGCACGGGGTCTGGAAACACCATATATTTT
TRBJ1-2,TRBD1,TRBV27,NA,CASSLMPGGNYGYTF,TGTGCCAGCAGTTTAATGCCAGGGGGTAACTATGGCTACACCTTC
TRBJ1-4,TRBD1,TRBV14,NA,CASSQDLSADRGNEKLFF,TGTGCCAGCAGCCAAGATCTATCGGCAGACAGGGGTAATGAAAAACTGTTTTTT
TRBJ1-4,TRBD1,TRBV5-1,NA,CASSFGQGRLDEKLFF,TGCGCCAGCAGCTTTGGACAGGGGCGTTTGGATGAAAAACTGTTTTTT
TRBJ1-2,NA,TRBV3-1/TRBV3-2,few,CASSQATSPYGYTF,TGTGCCAGCAGCCAGGCGACATCACCCTATGGCTACACCTTC
TRBJ2-7,TRBD1,TRBV19,NA,CASSISGTGEIYEQYF,TGTGCCAGTAGTATATCTGGGACAGGAGAAATTTATGAGCAGTACTTC
TRBJ1-1,NA,TRBV9,NA,CASSFGTSTEAFF,TGTGCCAGCAGCTTTGGGACAAGCACTGAAGCTTTCTTT
TRBJ2-5,TRBD2,TRBV18,NA,CASSPGLAEETQYF,TGTGCCAGCTCACCGGGACTAGCAGAAGAGACCCAGTACTTC
TRBJ1-3,NA,TRBV15,NA,CATSRDTGGYGNTIYF,TGTGCCACCAGCAGAGACACAGGAGGGTACGGAAACACCATATATTTT
TRBJ1-2,NA,TRBV6-5,few,CANGGRGTLYGYTF,TGTGCCAATGGGGGCCGAGGGACCCTCTATGGCTACACCTTC
TRBJ1-2,NA,TRBV7-2,NA,CASSLAGVVGYTF,TGTGCCAGCAGCTTAGCAGGGGTCGTAGGCTACACCTTC